The 11 T cell receptor beta chains below were found in one sample sequenced in a study of OX40 agonist ivuxolimab in advanced cancers. Method: immunoSEQ multiplex PCR; TCRdb's copy keeps in-frame clones and lacks some. The sample contains fewer than 13,000 clones, around 79% of which appear only once. The sample in question was CD4+ or CD8+ T cells sorted from blood, obtained in a trial of the OX40 agonist ivuxolimab. Receptors originate from an adult with an advanced solid tumor such as melanoma, head and neck, liver or kidney cancer.

This sequence joins TRBV27 and TRBJ1-1; TRBD1 aligns across 9 bases. Unmatched junction bases numbered 7, after V lost 5 bases and J lost 3 bases. This CDR3 region has 15 residues. CDR1 is MNHEY, CDR2 SMNVEV, per germline (reference sequence). The CDR3 loop is CASSPLTGGYTEAFF. The DNA for the CDR3 is TGTGCCAGCAGTCCCTTGACAGGGGGGTACACTGAAGCTTTCTTT.

The chain joins TRBV4-2 to TRBJ1-4; the D gene is possibly TRBD1 (5 bases). Germline V gene sequence: CDR1 LGHNA, CDR2 YNFKEQ. This CDR3 contains 17 residues. The V and J ends lost 0 bases and 3 bases respectively, with 14 bases between them. The DNA of the CDR3 is TGTGCCAGCAGCCAAGATTTGGGACTAGGGGCTAATGAAAAACTGTTTTTT. Translation gives CASSQDLGLGANEKLFF.

The chain couples TRBV27 to TRBJ2-7; TRBD1 agrees at 9 bases. Germline V gene data show CDR1 as MNHEY and CDR2 as SMNVEV (reference sequence). J gave up 4 bases and V 6 bases, and 7 bases lay outside the gene matches. This CDR3 contains 14 residues. The CDR3 is CASRPGTGIYEQYF. The CDR3 region has the DNA TGTGCCAGCAGACCCGGGACAGGGATATACGAGCAGTACTTC.

The J gene is TRBJ2-5, the V gene TRBV7-8, with a tentative D call TRBD1 (6 bases). The CDR3 is made up of 14 amino acids. CDR1 and CDR2 from the germline V gene are SGHVS and FQNEAQ. V gave up 0 bases and J gave up 2 bases, with 7 bases separating them. The CDR3 sequence: CASSLATGQETQYF. The CDR3 DNA reads as TGTGCCAGCAGCTTAGCGACAGGTCAAGAGACCCAGTACTTC.

The chain couples TRBV7-9 to TRBJ2-2; D is ambiguous. The V gene's germline CDR1 is SEHNR and CDR2 FQNEAQ (reference sequence). This CDR3 comprises 15 residues. V was cut by 5 bases and J by 0 bases, with 10 bases left in between. The CDR3 here is CASSQDGTNTGELFF. In DNA form, the CDR3 reads TGTGCCAGCAGCCAGGACGGAACGAACACCGGGGAGCTGTTTTTT.

The rearrangement uses TRBV9 and TRBJ1-2, with D perhaps matching TRBD1 (6 bases). V lost 3 bases and J 1 base, leaving 10 bases between the germline ends. CDR1 is SGDLS and CDR2 is YYNGEE in the germline V gene. There are 14 residues in the CDR3. This chain's CDR3 is CASSGNRDNYGYTF. As DNA, the CDR3 is TGTGCCAGCAGCGGGAACAGGGATAACTATGGCTACACCTTC.

V usage is TRBV9 and J usage is TRBJ2-7; TRBD1 matches at 10 bases. There are 13 residues in the CDR3. Germline V gene data show CDR1 as SGDLS and CDR2 as YYNGEE. V gave up 5 bases and J gave up 6 bases; unmatched junction bases: 5. The CDR3 protein is CASSRDRGPEQYF. The CDR3 nucleotides are TGTGCCAGCAGTAGGGACAGGGGACCCGAGCAGTACTTC. Based on the CDR3 plus reference TRBV9 and TRBJ2-7, the full variable domain is DSGVTQTPKHLITATGQRVTLRCSPRSGDLSVYWYQQSLDQGLQFLIQYYNGEERAKGNILERFSAQQFPDLHSELNLSSLELGDSALYFCASSRDRGPEQYFGPGTRLTVT.

The chain employs TRBV7-9 and TRBJ2-2; D possibly corresponds to TRBD2 (6 bases). V was cut by 5 bases and J by 5 bases, with 12 bases left in between. The CDR3 extends over 14 amino acids. The germline CDR1 and CDR2 sequences are SEHNR and FQNEAQ (reference sequence). Written as DNA, the CDR3 is TGTGCCAGCAGCGTGACCCTAGCGACCGGGGAGCTGTTTTTT. Translation: CASSVTLATGELFF.

The CDR3 sequence: CASSPSGGRVPYEQYF. The CDR3 DNA follows: TGTGCCAGTAGTCCAAGCGGCGGGAGAGTACCCTACGAGCAGTACTTC. The chain couples TRBV19 to TRBJ2-7; 7 bases fit TRBD2. The CDR3 length is 16 residues. V dropped 5 bases and J dropped 2; count of bases not matched to a gene: 12. The germline V gene encodes CDR1 LNHDA and CDR2 SQIVND (reference sequence).

This sequence joins TRBV19 and TRBJ1-5; tentative D call: TRBD1 (5 bases). Deletions cut 3 bases from V and 3 bases from J, with 12 bases between. Germline values: CDR1 LNHDA, CDR2 SQIVND (reference sequence). The length of the CDR3 is 15 residues. The CDR3 DNA sequence: TGTGCCAGTAGTATGGTCCAGGGTCCCAATCAGCCCCAGCATTTT. Translation gives CASSMVQGPNQPQHF.

The chain has TRBV12-5 and TRBJ2-3, with a tentative D call TRBD1 (5 bases). Germline V gene data show CDR1 as LGHNT and CDR2 as FRNRAP. Trimming left V 2 bases short and J 2 bases short, with 20 bases between. This CDR3 is built from 18 residues. The CDR3 loop is CASGLPLTTGRNTDTQYF. The CDR3 DNA sequence: TGTGCTAGTGGTTTGCCTCTCACAACAGGTCGTAACACAGATACGCAGTATTTT.